The T cell receptor beta chain under discussion was sequenced for a study of blood T cell repertoires in COVID-19. Study background: Samples came from the United States, Italy and Spain, spanning acute and convalescent COVID-19.

Data came from immunoSEQ multiplex PCR; TCRdb stores just in-frame clones and leaves some out. The sample yields 130,000 to 150,000 clones, 88% seen once. The sample consisted of peripheral blood. The sequence derives from a man aged 70 or older with acute or convalescent COVID-19.

This CDR3 reads CASRRTSNQPQHF. The CDR3 DNA reads as TGTGCCAGCAGACGAACAAGTAATCAGCCCCAGCATTTT. The chain recombines TRBV6-5 with TRBJ1-5; no clear D. The germline V gene encodes CDR1 MNHEY and CDR2 SVGAGI. The CDR3 length is 13 residues. Trimming left V 6 bases short and J 4 bases short, with 10 bases between.